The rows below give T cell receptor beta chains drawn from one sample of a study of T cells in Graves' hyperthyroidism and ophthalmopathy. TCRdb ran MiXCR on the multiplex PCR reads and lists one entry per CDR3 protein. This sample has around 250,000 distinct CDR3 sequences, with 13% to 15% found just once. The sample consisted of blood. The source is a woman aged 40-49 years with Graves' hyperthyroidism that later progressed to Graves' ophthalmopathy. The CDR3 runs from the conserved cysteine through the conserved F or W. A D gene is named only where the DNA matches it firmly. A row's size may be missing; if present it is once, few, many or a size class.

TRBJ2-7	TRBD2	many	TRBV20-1	TGCAGTGCTAGATGGGGACTAGTGGGCTCCTACGAGCAGTACTTC	CSARWGLVGSYEQYF
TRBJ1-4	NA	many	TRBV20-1	TGCAGTGCTAGCCCAGGACAAGTCAATGAAAAACTGTTTTTT	CSASPGQVNEKLFF
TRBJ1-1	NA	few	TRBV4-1	TGCGCCAGCAGCTCCCCGCTAGGTTGGGGGAACACTGAAGCTTTCTTT	CASSSPLGWGNTEAFF
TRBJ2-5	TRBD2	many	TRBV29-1	TGCAGCGGCAACCTAGCGGGAGAGACCCAGTACTTC	CSGNLAGETQYF
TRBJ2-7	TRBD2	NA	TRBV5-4	TGTGCCAGCAGCTGGGGACTAGCGGGAGCTCCATTACGGGAGCAGTACTTC	CASSWGLAGAPLREQYF
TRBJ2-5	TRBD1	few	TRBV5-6	TGTGCCAGCAGCTTCGACAGGGGAGAGACCCAGTACTTC	CASSFDRGETQYF
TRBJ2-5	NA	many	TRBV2	TGTGCCAGCAGTGCGGCTGCCCGAGAGACCCAGTACTTC	CASSAAARETQYF
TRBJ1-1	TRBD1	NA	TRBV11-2	TGTGCCAGCAGAAGGGACAGGGGAGGAGCGTGGAACACTGAAGCTTTCTTT	CASRRDRGGAWNTEAFF
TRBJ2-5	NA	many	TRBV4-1	TGCGCCAGCAGCCAAGATAGGAGCAGGGGACCCCCAAAAGAGACCCAGTACTTC	CASSQDRSRGPPKETQYF
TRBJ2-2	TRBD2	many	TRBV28	TGTGCCAGCAGTCCCATTACTAGCGTCCTCGACACCGGGGAGCTGTTTTTT	CASSPITSVLDTGELFF